The 14 T cell receptor beta chains listed next were all sequenced from one sample in a study of T cell responses to AZD1222 COVID-19 vaccine. Profiled with immunoSEQ multiplex PCR; TCRdb holds only in-frame clones, not every one. The sample holds some 180,000 clones; around 90% are singletons and the top ten take 1.9%. Sequencing used peripheral blood, obtained 28 days after the second AZD1222 dose. These receptors all stem from an adult who received the AZD1222 COVID-19 vaccine.

The J gene is TRBJ1-2, the V gene TRBV3-1 (or the pseudogene TRBV3-2), with D possibly being TRBD1 (6 bases). The CDR3 has 15 amino acids. CDR1 LGHDT and CDR2 YNNKEL come from the germline V gene (reference sequence). Deletions cut 7 bases from V and 4 bases from J, with 19 bases between. The CDR3 loop reads CASNRGADRTYGYTF. DNA of the CDR3: TGTGCCAGCAACCGGGGAGCGGACAGAACCTATGGCTACACCTTC.

The V and J genes are TRBV19 and TRBJ2-5; D possibly matches TRBD1 or TRBD2 (5 bases each). V lost 6 bases to trimming and J lost 3 bases, with 14 bases between them. This CDR3 contains 14 residues. Germline values: CDR1 LNHDA, CDR2 SQIVND (reference sequence). CDR3 nucleotide sequence: TGTGCCAGTAGGAGGACTGTGGGGGAAGAGACCCAGTACTTC. The encoded protein is CASRRTVGEETQYF.

The chain couples TRBV4-2 to TRBJ1-5; D remains unclear. The CDR3 loop spans 17 amino acids. Between the trimmed V and J ends, which lost 0 bases and 4 bases, there was a span of 16 bases. Looked up from germline, CDR1 is LGHNA and CDR2 is YNFKEQ. The CDR3 DNA follows: TGTGCCAGCAGCCAAGATCAGAACGTGGGAGGGAATCAGCCCCAGCATTTT. Protein sequence: CASSQDQNVGGNQPQHF.

The sample holds a few counts of this clone. CDR3 loop: CAWSKPRQGAGEQYF. The CDR3 DNA is TGTGCCTGGAGTAAACCGAGACAGGGCGCGGGGGAGCAGTACTTC. The chain couples TRBV30 to TRBJ2-7; a weak D match, TRBD1 (7 bases). This CDR3 region has 15 residues. Trimming took 2 bases from V and 7 from J, leaving 21 bases between them. Germline V lookup: CDR1 GTSNPN, CDR2 SVGIG (reference sequence).

The V call is TRBV5-5, the J call TRBJ1-2; D perhaps matches TRBD1 (5 bases). Trimming removed 3 bases at V and 2 bases at J, with 14 bases between. CDR1 SGHKS and CDR2 YYEKEE come from the germline V gene (reference sequence). This CDR3 has 15 residues. CDR3 in amino acids: CASSSPGTLNYGYTF. CDR3 DNA: TGTGCCAGCAGCTCCCCGGGGACTCTGAACTATGGCTACACCTTC.

The chain employs TRBV5-1 and TRBJ1-4; 8 nucleotides align to TRBD1. This CDR3 spans 17 amino acids. V was clipped by 4 bases and J by 0 bases; unmatched bases: 8. The germline CDR1 and CDR2 sequences are SGHRS and YFSETQ. CDR3 residues: CASSRTGQTATNEKLFF. The CDR3 coding sequence is TGCGCCAGCAGCCGGACAGGGCAGACTGCAACTAATGAAAAACTGTTTTTT.

This chain uses TRBV11-2 with TRBJ1-4; TRBD1 might be the D (5 bases). Trimming removed 4 bases at V and 4 bases at J, with 13 bases between. The CDR3 runs 15 residues. Germline V gives CDR1 SGHAT, CDR2 FQNNGV. The CDR3 loop is CASSSIRGNNEKLFF. Written as DNA, the CDR3 is TGTGCCAGCAGCTCAATACGGGGGAATAATGAAAAACTGTTTTTT. The variable domain in full, completed from reference TRBV11-2 and TRBJ1-4, reads EAGVAQSPRYKIIEKRQSVAFWCNPISGHATLYWYQQILGQGPKLLIQFQNNGVVDDSQLPKDRFSAERLKGVDSTLKIQPAKLEDSAVYLCASSSIRGNNEKLFFGSGTQLSVL.

V and J are TRBV6-5 and TRBJ1-1, with D hard to call. Per the germline V gene, CDR1 is MNHEY and CDR2 is SVGAGI. The CDR3 contains 13 residues. V lost 6 bases and J lost 4, with 12 bases in between. CDR3 sequence (DNA): TGTGCCAGCAGCCCGACACGGGTCACTGAAGCTTTCTTT. It specifies CASSPTRVTEAFF.

The genes are TRBV27 and TRBJ2-2; a weak D match, TRBD1 (6 bases). Deletions cut 10 bases from V and 4 bases from J, with 16 bases between. Germline CDR1 is MNHEY and CDR2 is SMNVEV (reference sequence). The length of the CDR3 is 14 residues. The CDR3 protein is CATLKDSLTGELFF. The CDR3 region has the DNA TGTGCCACTCTAAAGGACAGTCTCACCGGGGAGCTGTTTTTT.

The chain joins TRBV7-9 to TRBJ1-1, with D possibly TRBD1 on 6 matching bases. The CDR3 has 15 amino acids. Germline V gene data show CDR1 as SEHNR and CDR2 as FQNEAQ (reference sequence). V was cut by 5 bases and J by 2 bases, with 15 bases left in between. The CDR3 sequence is CASSVQGGGNTEAFF. Here the CDR3 DNA reads TGTGCCAGCAGCGTACAGGGAGGAGGAAACACTGAAGCTTTCTTT.

The chain has TRBV5-4 and TRBJ1-4; the match to TRBD1 covers 7 bases. The CDR3 runs 16 residues. The junction had 8 bases not matched to a gene; V was cut back by 4 bases and J by 2 bases. CDR1 is SGHNT, CDR2 YYREEE, per germline (reference sequence). The CDR3 region is CASSARQGRTNEKLFF. CDR3 in DNA: TGTGCCAGCAGCGCCCGACAGGGAAGGACTAATGAAAAACTGTTTTTT. The full variable domain, rest sourced from reference TRBV5-4 and TRBJ1-4, is ETGVTQSPTHLIKTRGQQVTLRCSSQSGHNTVSWYQQALGQGPQFIFQYYREEENGRGNFPPRFSGLQFPNYSSELNVNALELDDSALYLCASSARQGRTNEKLFFGSGTQLSVL.

The gene calls are TRBV2 and TRBJ1-5, with D possibly matching TRBD1 (5 bases). The CDR3 extends over 15 amino acids. Germline assignment: CDR1 SNHLY and CDR2 FYNNEI. V was cut by 1 base and J by 7 bases, with 14 bases left in between. The CDR3 DNA follows: TGTGCCAGCAGTGAAGAGGGAGGGCAGGGACAGCCCCAGCATTTT. Protein: CASSEEGGQGQPQHF.

The chain links TRBV5-1 to TRBJ1-1; D unresolved. The CDR3 sequence is 16 residues long. Germline CDR1 SGHRS, CDR2 YFSETQ. V was shortened by 0 bases and J by 1 base, with 13 bases between the two germline ends. The CDR3, as DNA: TGCGCCAGCAGCTTGGAATTAGGTCTCAAGAACACTGAAGCTTTCTTT. This gives the protein CASSLELGLKNTEAFF.

The chain uses TRBV9 and TRBJ2-7, with 7 bases identical to TRBD2. After removal of 4 bases from V and 8 bases from J, the junction contained 9 bases not matched to a gene. The CDR3 totals 13 residues. CDR1 and CDR2 from the germline V gene are SGDLS and YYNGEE. This chain's CDR3 is CASSPGSGVQQYF. The CDR3 DNA reads TGTGCCAGCAGCCCCGGAAGCGGGGTGCAGCAGTACTTC.